What follows is one T cell receptor beta chain and its context. The data originate from a study of cytomegalovirus exposure and HLA in healthy donors. Across the whole study: Researchers found that about 84% of 300 to 450 genotyped donors fell within the Caucasian-associated ancestry cluster.

PCR used 60 Vbeta primers and 13 Jbeta primers. TCRdb's table, derived via immunoSEQ multiplex PCR, lists solely in-frame clones and lacks some. The data hold approximately 94,000 clones, with 76% observed a single time. Germline V lookup: CDR1 MNHEY, CDR2 SMNVEV (reference sequence). V was pared by 5 bases and J by 0 bases, with 14 bases between. The CDR3 runs 16 residues. The sample consisted of PBMCs. V usage is TRBV27 and J usage is TRBJ1-3; the D gene is possibly TRBD1 (5 bases). This TCR derives from a man aged 25 to 40 in good health and CMV-seropositive. CDR3 amino acids: CASSKSTGVSGNTIYF. The CDR3 DNA is TGTGCCAGCAGTAAATCAACAGGAGTCTCTGGAAACACCATATATTTT.